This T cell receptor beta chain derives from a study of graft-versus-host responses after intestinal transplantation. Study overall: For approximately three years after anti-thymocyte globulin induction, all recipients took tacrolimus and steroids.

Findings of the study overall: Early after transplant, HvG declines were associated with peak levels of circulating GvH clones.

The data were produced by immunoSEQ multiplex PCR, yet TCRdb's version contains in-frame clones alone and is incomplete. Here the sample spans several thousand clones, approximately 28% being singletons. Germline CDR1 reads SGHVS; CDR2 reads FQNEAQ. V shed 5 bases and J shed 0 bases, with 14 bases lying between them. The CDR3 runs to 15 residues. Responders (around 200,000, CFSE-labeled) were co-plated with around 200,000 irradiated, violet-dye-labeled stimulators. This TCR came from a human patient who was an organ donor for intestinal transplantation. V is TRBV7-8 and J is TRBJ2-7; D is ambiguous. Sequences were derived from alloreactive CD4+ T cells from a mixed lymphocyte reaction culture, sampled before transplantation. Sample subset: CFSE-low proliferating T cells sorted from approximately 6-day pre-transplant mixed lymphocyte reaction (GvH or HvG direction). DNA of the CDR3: TGTGCCAGCAGCCCCCTTGGCAGAGGCTCCTACGAGCAGTACTTC. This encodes CASSPLGRGSYEQYF. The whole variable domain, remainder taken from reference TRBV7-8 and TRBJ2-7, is GAGVSQSPRYKVAKRGQDVALRCDPISGHVSLFWYQQALGQGPEFLTYFQNEAQLDKSGLPSDRFFAERPEGSVSTLKIQRTQQEDSAVYLCASSPLGRGSYEQYFGPGTRLTVT.